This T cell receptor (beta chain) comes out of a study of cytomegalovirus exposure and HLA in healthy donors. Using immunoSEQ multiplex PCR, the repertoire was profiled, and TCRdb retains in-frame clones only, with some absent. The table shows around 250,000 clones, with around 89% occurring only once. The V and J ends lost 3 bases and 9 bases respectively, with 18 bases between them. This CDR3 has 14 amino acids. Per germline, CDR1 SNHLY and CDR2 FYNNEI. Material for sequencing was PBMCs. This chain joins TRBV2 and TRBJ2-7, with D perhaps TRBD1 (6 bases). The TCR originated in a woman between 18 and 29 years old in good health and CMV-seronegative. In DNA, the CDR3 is TGTGCCAGCAGTGACACAGGACAGAGCGATGGGCAGTACTTC. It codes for CASSDTGQSDGQYF.